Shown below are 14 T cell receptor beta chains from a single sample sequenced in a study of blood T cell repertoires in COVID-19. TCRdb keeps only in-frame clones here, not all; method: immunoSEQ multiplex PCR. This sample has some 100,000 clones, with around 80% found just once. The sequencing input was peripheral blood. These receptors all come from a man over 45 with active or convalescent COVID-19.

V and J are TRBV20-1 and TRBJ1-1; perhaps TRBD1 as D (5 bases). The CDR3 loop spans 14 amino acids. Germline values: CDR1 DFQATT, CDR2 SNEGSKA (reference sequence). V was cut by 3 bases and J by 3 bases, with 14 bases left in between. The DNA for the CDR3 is TGCAGTGCTAGTCAAAGCGTAGGGGACACTGAAGCTTTCTTT. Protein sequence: CSASQSVGDTEAFF.

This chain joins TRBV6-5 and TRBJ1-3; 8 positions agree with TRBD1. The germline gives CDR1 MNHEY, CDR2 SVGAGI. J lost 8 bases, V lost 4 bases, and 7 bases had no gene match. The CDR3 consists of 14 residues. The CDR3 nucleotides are TGTGCCAGCAGTTCAGGGGGCGCCTGGGACACCATATATTTT. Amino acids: CASSSGGAWDTIYF.

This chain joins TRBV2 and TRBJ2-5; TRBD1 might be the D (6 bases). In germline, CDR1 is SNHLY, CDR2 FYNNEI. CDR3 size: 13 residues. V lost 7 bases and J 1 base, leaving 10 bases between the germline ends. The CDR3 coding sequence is TGTGCCAGCAAAACGACAGGCCAAGAGACCCAGTACTTC. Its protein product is CASKTTGQETQYF.

The CDR3 region has the DNA TGTGCCAGCAGTTCGCAGGGCTACTATAATTCACCCCTCCACTTT. Protein sequence: CASSSQGYYNSPLHF. The chain uses TRBV28 and TRBJ1-6, with a possible D match to TRBD1 (5 bases). Deletions cut 4 bases from V and 3 bases from J, with 10 bases between. Germline CDR1 and CDR2: MDHEN and SYDVKM. The CDR3 has 15 amino acids.

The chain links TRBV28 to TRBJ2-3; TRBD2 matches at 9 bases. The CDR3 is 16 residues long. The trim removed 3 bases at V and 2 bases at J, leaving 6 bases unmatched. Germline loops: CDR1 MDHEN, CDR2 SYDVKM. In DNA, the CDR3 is TGTGCCAGCAGTTTCTCGGCTAGCGGGGTCACAGATACGCAGTATTTT. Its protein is CASSFSASGVTDTQYF.

The DNA for the CDR3 is TGTGCCAGCAGCTTAGGACAGGGGGCTGACGGGGAGCTGTTTTTT. Protein sequence: CASSLGQGADGELFF. The chain couples TRBV7-7 to TRBJ2-2; 10 bases are shared with TRBD1. This CDR3 region has 15 residues. The germline V gene has CDR1 SSHAT and CDR2 FNYEAQ (reference sequence). V dropped 1 base and J dropped 7; count of bases not matched to a gene: 3.

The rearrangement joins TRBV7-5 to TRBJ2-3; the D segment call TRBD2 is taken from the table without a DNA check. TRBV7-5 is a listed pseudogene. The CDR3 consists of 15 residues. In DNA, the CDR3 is TGTGTCAGAAGCTTAGGAGTAGCGGGCACAGATACGCAGTATTTT. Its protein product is CVRSLGVAGTDTQYF.

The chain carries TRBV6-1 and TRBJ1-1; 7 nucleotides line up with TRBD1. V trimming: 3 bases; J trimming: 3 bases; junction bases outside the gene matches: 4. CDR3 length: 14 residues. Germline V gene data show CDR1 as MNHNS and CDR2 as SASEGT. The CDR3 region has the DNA TGTGCCAGCAGTGATGGGGACAGACACACTGAAGCTTTCTTT. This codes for CASSDGDRHTEAFF.

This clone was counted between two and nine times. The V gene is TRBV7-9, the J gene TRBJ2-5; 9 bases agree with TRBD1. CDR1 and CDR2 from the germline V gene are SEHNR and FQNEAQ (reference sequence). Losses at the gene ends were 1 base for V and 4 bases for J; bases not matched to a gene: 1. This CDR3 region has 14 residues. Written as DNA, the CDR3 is TGTGCCAGCAGCTTAGTGACAGGGGGAGAGACCCAGTACTTC. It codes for CASSLVTGGETQYF. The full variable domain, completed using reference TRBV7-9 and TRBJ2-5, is DTGVSQNPRHKITKRGQNVTFRCDPISEHNRLYWYRQTLGQGPEFLTYFQNEAQLEKSRLLSDRFSAERPKGSFSTLEIQRTEQGDSAMYLCASSLVTGGETQYFGPGTRLLVL.

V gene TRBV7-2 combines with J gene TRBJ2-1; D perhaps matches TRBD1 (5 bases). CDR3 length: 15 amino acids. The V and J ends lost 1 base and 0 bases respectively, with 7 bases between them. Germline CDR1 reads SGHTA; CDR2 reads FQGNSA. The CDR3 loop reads CASSLGGASYNEQFF. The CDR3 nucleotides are TGTGCCAGCAGCTTAGGTGGGGCCTCCTACAATGAGCAGTTCTTC.

The CDR3 DNA reads as TGTGCCAGCAGCCTTGGCTTGGAGAAACTGTTTTTT. Translation: CASSLGLEKLFF. This chain uses TRBV13 with TRBJ1-4, with unresolved D. Germline CDR1 reads PRHDT; CDR2 reads FYEKMQ (reference sequence). The CDR3 has 12 amino acids. Trimming took off 5 bases at V and 11 bases at J, with 12 bases between the two ends.

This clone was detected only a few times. CDR3 nucleotides: TGTGCCAGCAGCTCGAATATGATAGACAGGACAGTGCCGTTTTTT. Translating it yields CASSSNMIDRTVPFF. The chain joins TRBV5-6 to TRBJ1-4; D perhaps matches TRBD1 (6 bases). Trimming took 3 bases from V and 16 from J, leaving 25 bases between them. The CDR3 consists of 15 residues. CDR1 is SGHDT, CDR2 YYEEEE, per germline.

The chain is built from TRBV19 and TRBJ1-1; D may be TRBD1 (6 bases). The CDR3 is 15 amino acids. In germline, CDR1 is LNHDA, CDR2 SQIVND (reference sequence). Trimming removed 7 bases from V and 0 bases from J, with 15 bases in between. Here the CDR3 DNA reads TGTGCCAGTACCACTACAGGGTTTCTGAACACTGAAGCTTTCTTT. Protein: CASTTTGFLNTEAFF.

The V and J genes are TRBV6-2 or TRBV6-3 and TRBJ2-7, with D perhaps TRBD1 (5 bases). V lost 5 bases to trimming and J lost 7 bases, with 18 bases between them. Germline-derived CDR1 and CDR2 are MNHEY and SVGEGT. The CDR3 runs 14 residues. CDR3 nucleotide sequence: TGTGCCAGCAGTCTTACACGGGCGAAGGGGGAGCAGTACTTC. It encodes CASSLTRAKGEQYF.